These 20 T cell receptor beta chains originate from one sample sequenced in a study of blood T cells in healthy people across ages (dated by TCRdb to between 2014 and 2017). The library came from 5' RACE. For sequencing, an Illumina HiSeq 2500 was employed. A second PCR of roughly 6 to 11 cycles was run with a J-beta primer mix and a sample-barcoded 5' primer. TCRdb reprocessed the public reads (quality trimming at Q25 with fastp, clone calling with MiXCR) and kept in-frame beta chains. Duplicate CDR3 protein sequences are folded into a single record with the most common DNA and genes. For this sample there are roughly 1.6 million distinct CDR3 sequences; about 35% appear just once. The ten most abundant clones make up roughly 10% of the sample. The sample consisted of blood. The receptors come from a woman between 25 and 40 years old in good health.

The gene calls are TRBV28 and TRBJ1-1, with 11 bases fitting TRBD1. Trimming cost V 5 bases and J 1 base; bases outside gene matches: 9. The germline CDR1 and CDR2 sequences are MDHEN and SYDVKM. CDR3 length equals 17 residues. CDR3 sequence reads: CASSPRTGGAGNTEAFF. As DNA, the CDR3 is TGTGCCAGCAGTCCAAGGACAGGGGGCGCAGGGAACACTGAAGCTTTCTTT. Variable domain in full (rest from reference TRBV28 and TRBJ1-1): DVKVTQSSRYLVKRTGEKVFLECVQDMDHENMFWYRQDPGLGLRLIYFSYDVKMKEKGDIPEGYSVSREKKERFSLILESASTNQTSMYLCASSPRTGGAGNTEAFFGQGTRLTVV.

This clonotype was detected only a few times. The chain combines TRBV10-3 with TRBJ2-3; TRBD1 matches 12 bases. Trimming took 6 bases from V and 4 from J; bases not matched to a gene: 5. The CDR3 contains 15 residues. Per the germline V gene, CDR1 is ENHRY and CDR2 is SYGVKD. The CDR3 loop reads CAISRDRGQPDTQYF. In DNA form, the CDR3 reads TGTGCCATCAGCCGGGACAGGGGGCAGCCAGATACGCAGTATTTT.

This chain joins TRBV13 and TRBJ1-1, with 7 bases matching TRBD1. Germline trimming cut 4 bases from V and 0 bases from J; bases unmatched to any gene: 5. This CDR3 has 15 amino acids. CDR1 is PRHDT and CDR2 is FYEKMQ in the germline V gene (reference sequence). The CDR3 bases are TGTGCCAGCAGCTCGGGACAGATTTTGAACACTGAAGCTTTCTTT. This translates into CASSSGQILNTEAFF.

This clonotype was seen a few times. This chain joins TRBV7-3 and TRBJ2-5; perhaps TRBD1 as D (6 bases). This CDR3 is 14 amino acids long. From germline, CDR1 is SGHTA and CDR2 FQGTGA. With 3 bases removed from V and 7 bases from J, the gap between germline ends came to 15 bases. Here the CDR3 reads CASSLRPSRGTQYF. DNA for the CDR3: TGTGCCAGCAGCTTGCGACCCTCCAGGGGGACCCAGTACTTC.

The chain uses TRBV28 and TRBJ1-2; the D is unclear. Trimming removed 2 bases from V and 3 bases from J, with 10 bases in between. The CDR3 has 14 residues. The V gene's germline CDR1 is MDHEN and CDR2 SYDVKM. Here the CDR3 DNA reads TGTGCCAGCAGTTTACCTTTAAGGGACTATGGCTACACCTTC. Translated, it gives CASSLPLRDYGYTF.

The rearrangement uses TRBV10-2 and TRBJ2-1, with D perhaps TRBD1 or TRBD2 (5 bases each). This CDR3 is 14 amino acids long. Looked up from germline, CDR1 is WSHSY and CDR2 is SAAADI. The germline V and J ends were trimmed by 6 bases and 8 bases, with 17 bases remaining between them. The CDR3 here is CASRSDYRGDEQFF. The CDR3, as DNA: TGCGCCAGCAGATCAGACTACCGGGGCGATGAGCAGTTCTTC.

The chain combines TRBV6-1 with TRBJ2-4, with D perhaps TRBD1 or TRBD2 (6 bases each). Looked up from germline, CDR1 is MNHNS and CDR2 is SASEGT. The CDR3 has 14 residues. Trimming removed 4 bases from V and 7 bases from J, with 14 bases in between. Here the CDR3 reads CASSGRGAANIQYF. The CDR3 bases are TGTGCCAGCAGTGGGAGGGGGGCGGCGAACATTCAGTACTTC.

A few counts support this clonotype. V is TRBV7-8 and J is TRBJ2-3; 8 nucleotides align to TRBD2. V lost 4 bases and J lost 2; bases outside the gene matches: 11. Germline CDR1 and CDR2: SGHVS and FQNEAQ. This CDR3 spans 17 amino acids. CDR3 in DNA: TGTGCCAGCAGCTCTCTTTTAGCGGGAACGAACACAGATACGCAGTATTTT. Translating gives CASSSLLAGTNTDTQYF.

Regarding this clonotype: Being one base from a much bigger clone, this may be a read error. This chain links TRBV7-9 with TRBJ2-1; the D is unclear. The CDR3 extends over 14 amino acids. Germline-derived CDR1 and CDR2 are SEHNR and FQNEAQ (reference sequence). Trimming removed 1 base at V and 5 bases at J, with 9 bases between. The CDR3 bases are TGTGCCAGCAGCTTAGGGTCGTCAAACAATGAGCAGTTCTTC. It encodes CASSLGSSNNEQFF.

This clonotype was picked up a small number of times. In DNA, the CDR3 is TGTGCCAGCAGTTGGACTGGCTCGGGTACGCAGTATTTT. Translating it yields CASSWTGSGTQYF. The chain carries TRBV12-3 or TRBV12-4 and TRBJ2-3, with a weak D call TRBD2 (5 bases). Trimming removed 4 bases at V and 8 bases at J, with 13 bases between. The CDR3 is 13 residues long.

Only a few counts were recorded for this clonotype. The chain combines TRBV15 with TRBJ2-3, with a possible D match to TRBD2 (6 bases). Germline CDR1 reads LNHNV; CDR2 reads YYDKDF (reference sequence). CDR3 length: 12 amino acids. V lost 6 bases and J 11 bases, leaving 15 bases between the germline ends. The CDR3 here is CATSVIGREQYF. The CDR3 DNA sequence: TGTGCCACCAGTGTAATTGGGCGGGAGCAGTATTTT. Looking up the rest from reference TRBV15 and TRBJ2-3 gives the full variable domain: DAMVIQNPRYQVTQFGKPVTLSCSQTLNHNVMYWYQQKSSQAPKLLFHYYDKDFNNEADTPDNFQSRRPNTSFCFLDIRSPGLGDTAMYLCATSVIGREQYFGPGTRLTVL.

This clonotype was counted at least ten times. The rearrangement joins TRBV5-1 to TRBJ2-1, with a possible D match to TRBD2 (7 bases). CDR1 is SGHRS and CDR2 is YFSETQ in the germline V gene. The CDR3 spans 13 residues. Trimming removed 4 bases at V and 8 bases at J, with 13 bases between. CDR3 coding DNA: TGCGCCAGCAGCCCTGGGGGGGGCTATGAGCAGTTCTTC. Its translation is CASSPGGGYEQFF.

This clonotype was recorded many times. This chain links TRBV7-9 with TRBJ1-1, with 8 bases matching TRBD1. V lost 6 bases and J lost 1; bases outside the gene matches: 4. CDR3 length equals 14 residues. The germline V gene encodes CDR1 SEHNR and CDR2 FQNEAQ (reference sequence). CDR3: CASSVTGANTEAFF. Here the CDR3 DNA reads TGTGCCAGCAGTGTGACAGGGGCGAACACTGAAGCTTTCTTT.

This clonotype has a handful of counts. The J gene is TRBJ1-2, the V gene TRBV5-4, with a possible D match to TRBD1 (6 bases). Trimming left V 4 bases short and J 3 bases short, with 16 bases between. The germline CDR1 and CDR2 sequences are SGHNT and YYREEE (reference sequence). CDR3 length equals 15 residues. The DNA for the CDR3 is TGTGCCAGCAGCAGCCGGACAGAAGGACACTATGGCTACACCTTC. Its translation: CASSSRTEGHYGYTF. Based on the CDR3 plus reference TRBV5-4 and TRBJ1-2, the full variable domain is ETGVTQSPTHLIKTRGQQVTLRCSSQSGHNTVSWYQQALGQGPQFIFQYYREEENGRGNFPPRFSGLQFPNYSSELNVNALELDDSALYLCASSSRTEGHYGYTFGSGTRLTVV.

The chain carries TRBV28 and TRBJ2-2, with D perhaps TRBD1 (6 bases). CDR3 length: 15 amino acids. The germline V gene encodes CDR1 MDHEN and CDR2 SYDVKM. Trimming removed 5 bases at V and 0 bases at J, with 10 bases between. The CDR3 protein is CASSVQGANTGELFF. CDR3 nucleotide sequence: TGTGCCAGCAGTGTACAGGGCGCGAACACCGGGGAGCTGTTTTTT.

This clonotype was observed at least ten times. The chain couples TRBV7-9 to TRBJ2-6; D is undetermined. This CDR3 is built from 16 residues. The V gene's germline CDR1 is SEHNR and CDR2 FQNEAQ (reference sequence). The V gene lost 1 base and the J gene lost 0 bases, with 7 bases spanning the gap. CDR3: CASSLGPSSGANVLTF. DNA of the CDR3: TGTGCCAGCAGCTTAGGACCTTCCTCTGGGGCCAACGTCCTGACTTTC.

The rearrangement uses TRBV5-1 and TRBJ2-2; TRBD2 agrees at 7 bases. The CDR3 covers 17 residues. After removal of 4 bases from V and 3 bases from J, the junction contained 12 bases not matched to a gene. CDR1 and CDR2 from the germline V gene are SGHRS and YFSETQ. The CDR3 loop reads CASSQPLGGEYTGELFF. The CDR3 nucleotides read TGCGCCAGCAGCCAACCCCTGGGGGGGGAGTACACCGGGGAGCTGTTTTTT.

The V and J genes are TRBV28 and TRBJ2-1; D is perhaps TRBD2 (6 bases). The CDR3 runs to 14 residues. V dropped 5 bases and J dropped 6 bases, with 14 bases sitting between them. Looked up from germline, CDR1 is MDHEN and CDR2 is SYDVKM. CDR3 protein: CASSRGGGTNEQFF. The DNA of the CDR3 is TGTGCCAGCAGTCGAGGAGGCGGGACCAATGAGCAGTTCTTC.

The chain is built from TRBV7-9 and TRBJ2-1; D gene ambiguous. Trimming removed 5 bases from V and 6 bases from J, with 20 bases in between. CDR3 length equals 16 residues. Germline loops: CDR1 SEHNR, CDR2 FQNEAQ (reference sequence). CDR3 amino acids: CASSPTDLLNTNEQFF. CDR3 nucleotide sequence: TGTGCCAGCAGCCCCACGGACCTTCTCAACACCAATGAGCAGTTCTTC.

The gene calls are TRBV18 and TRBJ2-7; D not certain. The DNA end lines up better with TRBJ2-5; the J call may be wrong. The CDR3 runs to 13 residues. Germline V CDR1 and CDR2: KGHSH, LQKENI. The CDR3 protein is CASSPRLWETQYF. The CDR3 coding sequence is TGTGCCAGCTCACCGCGACTGTGGGAGACCCAGTACTTC.